The clone carrying this T cell receptor (beta chain) appeared once. Trimming removed 6 bases at V and 1 base at J, with 9 bases between. The germline V gene has CDR1 LNHDA and CDR2 SQIVND (reference sequence). This CDR3 is built from 13 residues. Use of 60 Vbeta and 13 Jbeta primers characterized the PCR. Assay: immunoSEQ multiplex PCR; the TCRdb copy retains only in-frame clones and omits some. The table includes 150,000 to 200,000 clones, roughly 74% detected once. The source of the sample is a study of cytomegalovirus exposure and HLA in healthy donors. This chain uses TRBV19 with TRBJ1-1; D possibly corresponds to TRBD1 (6 bases). The receptor was isolated from a female donor in good health and CMV-seronegative. The sequenced sample was PBMCs. DNA of the CDR3: TGTGCCAGTAGGCGGGGGGCGAACACTGAAGCTTTCTTT. Its translation is CASRRGANTEAFF. Together with reference TRBV19 and TRBJ1-1, the CDR3 gives the full variable domain: DGGITQSPKYLFRKEGQNVTLSCEQNLNHDAMYWYRQDPGQGLRLIYYSQIVNDFQKGDIAEGYSVSREKKESFPLTVTSAQKNPTAFYLCASRRGANTEAFFGQGTRLTVV.